This is a list of T cell receptor beta chains from one sample in a study of blood T cell repertoires in COVID-19. Only in-frame clones appear in the TCRdb table, and some are missing; sequencing was by immunoSEQ multiplex PCR. The sample has more than 250,000 clones, roughly 85% seen once; the top ten hold around 5.5%. Sequencing was carried out using peripheral blood. The receptors were gathered from a man over 45 with active or convalescent COVID-19. Both conserved end residues are part of each CDR3. A D gene is named only where the DNA matches it firmly. Clone sizes are given selectively: once, few, many, or a class where the clone is expanded.

CDR3 DNA: TGTGCCAGCAGCCGGTCTTATAGCGGGAGTCAAGAGACCCAGTACTTC; CDR3 protein: CASSRSYSGSQETQYF; clone size: .; V gene: TRBV7-9; D gene: TRBD2; J gene: TRBJ2-5
CDR3 DNA: TGTGCCAGCAGCACAGGGCCCCACAATGAGCAGTTCTTC; CDR3 protein: CASSTGPHNEQFF; clone size: .; V gene: TRBV28; D gene: .; J gene: TRBJ2-1
CDR3 DNA: TGTGCCACCCACTTCTGGTCGGGAGGTTGCTCCTACGAGCAGTACTTC; CDR3 protein: CATHFWSGGCSYEQYF; clone size: .; V gene: TRBV24-1; D gene: TRBD2; J gene: TRBJ2-7
CDR3 DNA: TGTGCCAGCAGACCCGGGACAGGGTTCACCGGGGAGCTGTTTTTT; CDR3 protein: CASRPGTGFTGELFF; clone size: .; V gene: TRBV7-2; D gene: TRBD1; J gene: TRBJ2-2
CDR3 DNA: TGCGCCAGCAAGTCATCAGGGGGAAACACTGAAGCTTTCTTT; CDR3 protein: CASKSSGGNTEAFF; clone size: .; V gene: TRBV5-1; D gene: TRBD1; J gene: TRBJ1-1
CDR3 DNA: TGCGCCAGCAGCTTAGCGGGAGAGGCAGATACGCAGTATTTT; CDR3 protein: CASSLAGEADTQYF; clone size: .; V gene: TRBV5-1; D gene: TRBD2; J gene: TRBJ2-3
CDR3 DNA: TGTGCCAGCAGTTCTGGGGGAGGGACCCAGTACTTC; CDR3 protein: CASSSGGGTQYF; clone size: .; V gene: TRBV28; D gene: .; J gene: TRBJ2-5
CDR3 DNA: TGTGCCAGCAGCGGTCGGACTAGCGGGAGCCTCGAGCAGTACTTC; CDR3 protein: CASSGRTSGSLEQYF; clone size: .; V gene: TRBV11-2; D gene: TRBD2; J gene: TRBJ2-7
CDR3 DNA: TGTGCCAGCAGCCCCCGGACAGGGGATTTCATGCATGAGCAGTTCTTC; CDR3 protein: CASSPRTGDFMHEQFF; clone size: .; V gene: TRBV9; D gene: TRBD1; J gene: TRBJ2-1
CDR3 DNA: TGTGCCAGCAGTTCGCTAGCGGGCGTACACAATGAGCAGTTCTTC; CDR3 protein: CASSSLAGVHNEQFF; clone size: few; V gene: TRBV27; D gene: TRBD2; J gene: TRBJ2-1
CDR3 DNA: TGCGCCAGCAGGGAAGACTCGGACTCACGACCTGGAAACACCATATATTTT; CDR3 protein: CASREDSDSRPGNTIYF; clone size: .; V gene: TRBV10-2; D gene: .; J gene: TRBJ1-3
CDR3 DNA: TGTGCCAGCAGACCCTCCCAGGGTATGAACACTGAAGCTTTCTTT; CDR3 protein: CASRPSQGMNTEAFF; clone size: .; V gene: TRBV28; D gene: .; J gene: TRBJ1-1
CDR3 DNA: TGCGCCAGCAGCTTGGAACAGGGCCCAGATACGCAGTATTTT; CDR3 protein: CASSLEQGPDTQYF; clone size: .; V gene: TRBV5-1; D gene: .; J gene: TRBJ2-3
CDR3 DNA: TGTGCCAGCACCCTTTTAGGTAGCGGGACCTTCAAAAACATTCAGTACTTC; CDR3 protein: CASTLLGSGTFKNIQYF; clone size: once; V gene: TRBV2; D gene: TRBD2; J gene: TRBJ2-4
CDR3 DNA: TGTGCCAGCGCCCGGGTAACTAATGAAAAACTGTTTTTT; CDR3 protein: CASARVTNEKLFF; clone size: .; V gene: TRBV2; D gene: .; J gene: TRBJ1-4
CDR3 DNA: TGTGCCAGCAGCTTAACTAGTATCGGGGAGCTGTTTTTT; CDR3 protein: CASSLTSIGELFF; clone size: .; V gene: TRBV6-2/TRBV6-3; D gene: .; J gene: TRBJ2-2